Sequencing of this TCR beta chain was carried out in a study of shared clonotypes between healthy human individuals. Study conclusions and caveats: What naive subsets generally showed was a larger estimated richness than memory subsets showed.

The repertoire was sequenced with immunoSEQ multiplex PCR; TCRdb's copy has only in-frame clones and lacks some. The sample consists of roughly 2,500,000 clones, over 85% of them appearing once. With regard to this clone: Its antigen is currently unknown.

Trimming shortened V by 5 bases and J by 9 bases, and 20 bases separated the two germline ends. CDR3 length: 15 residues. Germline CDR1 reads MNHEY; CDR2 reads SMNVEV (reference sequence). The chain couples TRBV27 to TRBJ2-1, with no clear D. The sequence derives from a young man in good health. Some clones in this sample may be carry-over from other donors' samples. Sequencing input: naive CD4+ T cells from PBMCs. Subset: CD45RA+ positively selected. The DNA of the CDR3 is TGTGCCAGCAGTCCCACGACACCCTTCTCGTCTGAGCAGTTCTTC. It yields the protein CASSPTTPFSSEQFF.